One and the same sample provided the 25 T cell receptor beta chains below, sequenced in a study of OX40 agonist ivuxolimab in advanced cancers. Method: immunoSEQ multiplex PCR; TCRdb's copy keeps in-frame clones and lacks some. The table records about 28,000 clones, 70% to 80% of them present only once. The source material was CD4+ or CD8+ T cells sorted from blood, sampled in a trial of the OX40 agonist ivuxolimab. Receptor source: an adult with an advanced solid tumor such as melanoma, head and neck, liver or kidney cancer.

The rearrangement joins TRBV6-1 to TRBJ2-1; 8 bases align to TRBD2. The ends lost 2 bases at V and 7 bases at J; junction bases unmatched: 13. Germline V gives CDR1 MNHNS, CDR2 SASEGT. The length of the CDR3 is 17 residues. The CDR3 protein is CASSESPLPGGWNEQFF. CDR3 nucleotides: TGTGCCAGCAGTGAATCCCCGCTCCCGGGAGGGTGGAATGAGCAGTTCTTC.

By share of the sample, this clone is medium-sized. The rearrangement links TRBV7-8 to TRBJ1-2; TRBD1 aligns across 10 bases. CDR1 and CDR2 (germline): SGHVS, FQNEAQ. Trimming removed 5 bases from V and 6 bases from J; junction bases left unmatched: 12. CDR3 length: 16 amino acids. CDR3 amino acids: CASSRTVGTGVHGYTF. Written as DNA, the CDR3 is TGTGCCAGCAGCCGAACTGTGGGGACAGGGGTTCATGGCTACACCTTC.

This chain links TRBV6-4 with TRBJ2-3; 9 nucleotides agree with TRBD2. The ends lost 5 bases at V and 2 bases at J; junction bases unmatched: 5. The CDR3 contains 15 residues. The V gene's germline CDR1 is MRHNA and CDR2 SNTAGT. This CDR3 is CASSTSSGTTDTQYF. The CDR3 DNA follows: TGTGCCAGCAGTACCTCTAGCGGGACCACAGATACGCAGTATTTT.

V and J are TRBV25-1 and TRBJ1-1, with unresolved D. Trimming took 0 bases from V and 0 from J, leaving 8 bases between them. Germline values: CDR1 MGHDK, CDR2 SYGVNS. CDR3 length: 15 amino acids. The CDR3: CASSEYGQMNTEAFF. The CDR3 nucleotides are TGTGCCAGCAGTGAATATGGCCAGATGAACACTGAAGCTTTCTTT.

This chain connects TRBV11-1 to TRBJ1-2, with D perhaps matching TRBD1 (5 bases). The V end was cut by 0 bases, the J end by 0 bases, with 5 bases between. Germline V gene lookup returns CDR1 SGHAT and CDR2 FQDESV (reference sequence). There are 14 residues in the CDR3. The CDR3 bases are TGTGCCAGCAGCTTAGCGGGGGCTAACTATGGCTACACCTTC. Translating gives CASSLAGANYGYTF. The variable domain in full, completed from reference TRBV11-1 and TRBJ1-2, reads EAEVAQSPRYKITEKSQAVAFWCDPISGHATLYWYRQILGQGPELLVQFQDESVVDDSQLPKDRFSAERLKGVDSTLKIQPAELGDSAMYLCASSLAGANYGYTFGSGTRLTVV.

V usage is TRBV14 and J usage is TRBJ2-3; 7 nucleotides align to TRBD2. CDR1 and CDR2 (germline): SGHDN, FVKESK. CDR3 length: 17 residues. The ends lost 1 base at V and 2 bases at J; junction bases unmatched: 9. The DNA of the CDR3 is TGTGCCAGCAGCCAAGTTGGGCTAGCGGAGTTCACAGATACGCAGTATTTT. Its protein is CASSQVGLAEFTDTQYF.

The chain carries TRBV19 and TRBJ2-1; D is possibly TRBD1 or TRBD2 (6 bases each). The CDR3 sequence is 15 residues long. Trimming stripped 8 bases from V and 5 bases from J, with 19 bases between. Germline V gene sequence: CDR1 LNHDA, CDR2 SQIVND (reference sequence). CDR3 amino acids: CASHHGGQQHNEQFF. CDR3 bases: TGTGCCAGTCACCACGGGGGACAACAACACAATGAGCAGTTCTTC.

CDR3 region: CASRPDRGFNEQYF. In DNA, the CDR3 is TGTGCCAGCAGACCGGACAGGGGGTTTAACGAGCAGTACTTC. This chain uses TRBV5-4 with TRBJ2-7; 10 bases agree with TRBD1. The CDR3 spans 14 residues. V gave up 5 bases and J gave up 5 bases; unmatched junction bases: 7. Germline V gene sequence: CDR1 SGHNT, CDR2 YYREEE (reference sequence).

The rearrangement links TRBV2 to TRBJ1-1; 7 nucleotides line up with TRBD1. CDR1 is SNHLY and CDR2 is FYNNEI in the germline V gene. The CDR3 consists of 16 residues. V shed 3 bases, J shed 5 bases, and the junction held 12 bases outside the gene matches. The CDR3 here is CASSDEARGHRTEAFF. CDR3 in DNA: TGTGCCAGCAGTGATGAGGCGAGGGGGCACCGAACTGAAGCTTTCTTT.

This chain connects TRBV2 to TRBJ2-3, with TRBD2 as a possible D gene (5 bases). The CDR3 covers 13 residues. Germline CDR1 SNHLY, CDR2 FYNNEI. V was pared by 4 bases and J by 4 bases, with 9 bases between. DNA of the CDR3: TGTGCCAGCAGTGCACTAGTCCCAGATACGCAGTATTTT. Translating gives CASSALVPDTQYF.

This clone was counted a few times. The CDR3 DNA is TGTGCCAGCAGCTTGGGCAGTTTCGGGGAGCTGTTTTTT. Residues: CASSLGSFGELFF. The rearrangement links TRBV11-2 to TRBJ2-2; D uncertain. Trimming took off 3 bases at V and 7 bases at J, with 9 bases between the two ends. The germline V gene has CDR1 SGHAT and CDR2 FQNNGV. The CDR3 has 13 residues.

This sequence joins TRBV11-2 and TRBJ2-2; D is ambiguous. The CDR3 is 14 residues long. In germline, CDR1 is SGHAT, CDR2 FQNNGV. V was pared by 1 base and J by 6 bases, with 9 bases between. The CDR3 nucleotides are TGTGCCAGCAGCTTAGGAAGAGGCGCCGGGGAGCTGTTTTTT. Translation gives CASSLGRGAGELFF.

This chain links TRBV4-2 with TRBJ2-3, with no clear D. This CDR3 comprises 14 residues. V was clipped by 1 base and J by 6 bases, with 11 bases between them. Germline V CDR1 and CDR2: LGHNA, YNFKEQ. The CDR3 loop is CASSQVVWADTQYF. DNA of the CDR3: TGTGCCAGCAGCCAAGTTGTATGGGCGGATACGCAGTATTTT.

The count of this clone is one. This same CDR3 is encoded by further DNA sequences in the sample. The chain employs TRBV27 and TRBJ2-1; weak D call: TRBD2 (5 bases). Germline V CDR1 and CDR2: MNHEY, SMNVEV (reference sequence). Trimming pared 0 bases from V and 1 base from J, leaving 7 bases between. This CDR3 is built from 15 residues. CDR3 sequence: CASSLSGSSYNEQFF. Written as DNA, the CDR3 is TGTGCCAGCAGTTTATCGGGGAGTTCCTACAATGAGCAGTTCTTC.

V usage is TRBV7-9 and J usage is TRBJ1-2, with D unclear. Trimming took 4 bases from V and 14 from J, leaving 14 bases between them. CDR3 size: 11 residues. Germline V gives CDR1 SEHNR, CDR2 FQNEAQ (reference sequence). The DNA for the CDR3 is TGTGCCAGCAGCTCCTCCCCCCCATTTACCTTC. Encoded protein: CASSSSPPFTF.

The V gene is TRBV30, the J gene TRBJ2-7; TRBD2 agrees at 7 bases. V trimming: 4 bases; J trimming: 0 bases; junction bases outside the gene matches: 9. Germline V lookup: CDR1 GTSNPN, CDR2 SVGIG (reference sequence). The CDR3 loop spans 15 amino acids. CDR3 sequence (DNA): TGTGCCTGGAACCCCGAAAGCGGGGACTCCTACGAGCAGTACTTC. This codes for CAWNPESGDSYEQYF.

The chain uses TRBV4-1 and TRBJ1-4; 9 nucleotides match TRBD1. V lost 3 bases to trimming and J lost 6 bases; unmatched junction nucleotides: 5. The CDR3 is made up of 15 amino acids. Germline V gene lookup returns CDR1 MGHRA and CDR2 YSYEKL. This CDR3 is CASSQRDREDEKLFF. CDR3 coding DNA: TGCGCCAGCAGCCAGAGGGACAGGGAGGATGAAAAACTGTTTTTT.

The rearrangement links TRBV9 to TRBJ2-1, with D perhaps matching TRBD1 (6 bases). Germline loops: CDR1 SGDLS, CDR2 YYNGEE. V lost 4 bases and J 0 bases, leaving 11 bases between the germline ends. The CDR3 contains 15 residues. Written as DNA, the CDR3 is TGTGCCAGCAGCTCAAGGACAGTCTCCTACAATGAGCAGTTCTTC. It specifies CASSSRTVSYNEQFF.

In nucleotides, the CDR3 is TGTGCCAGCAGCTTAGAGGGGGGCTTTAGCAATCAGCCCCAGCATTTT. Translated, it gives CASSLEGGFSNQPQHF. The chain couples TRBV7-2 to TRBJ1-5; TRBD1 is a possible D gene (6 bases). Germline CDR1 SGHTA, CDR2 FQGNSA. The CDR3 is 16 amino acids. Trimming took off 1 base at V and 0 bases at J, with 10 bases between the two ends.

This chain links TRBV5-6 with TRBJ2-7, with TRBD2 matching over 9 bases. V gave up 1 base and J gave up 3 bases; unmatched junction bases: 11. The CDR3 has 17 amino acids. Germline CDR1 is SGHDT and CDR2 is YYEEEE. The CDR3 nucleotides are TGTGCCAGCAGCTTGATGATGCGGCGGGGGGGCAACTACGAGCAGTACTTC. This sequence encodes CASSLMMRRGGNYEQYF.

The chain employs TRBV11-2 and TRBJ2-6; 7 positions agree with TRBD2. After removal of 2 bases from V and 0 bases from J, the junction contained 4 bases not matched to a gene. This CDR3 contains 17 residues. CDR1 is SGHAT, CDR2 FQNNGV, per germline. The DNA for the CDR3 is TGTGCCAGCAGCTTAACCTGGGAGGGCTCTGGGGCCAACGTCCTGACTTTC. Translating it yields CASSLTWEGSGANVLTF.

The CDR3 reads CASSPLAGGGTEAFF. CDR3 DNA sequence: TGTGCCAGCAGCCCACTGGCGGGGGGCGGCACTGAAGCTTTCTTT. This chain joins TRBV6-5 and TRBJ1-1; possibly TRBD1 for D (6 bases). The CDR3 extends over 15 amino acids. Trimming left V 6 bases short and J 4 bases short, with 18 bases between. The germline V gene has CDR1 MNHEY and CDR2 SVGAGI.

This chain joins TRBV14 and TRBJ2-7; D is possibly TRBD2 (5 bases). The length of the CDR3 is 15 residues. V lost 1 base to trimming and J lost 2 bases, with 12 bases between them. Germline V gene data show CDR1 as SGHDN and CDR2 as FVKESK. The CDR3: CASSQGGAFTYEQYF. CDR3 DNA: TGTGCCAGCAGCCAAGGGGGAGCGTTTACCTACGAGCAGTACTTC.

The chain recombines TRBV5-6 with TRBJ2-7; the D gene is possibly TRBD1 (6 bases). The CDR3 contains 14 residues. In germline, CDR1 is SGHDT, CDR2 YYEEEE. Trimming shortened V by 0 bases and J by 5 bases, and 12 bases separated the two germline ends. This chain's CDR3 is CASSLAGAMNEQYF. Here the CDR3 DNA reads TGTGCCAGCAGCTTGGCAGGGGCAATGAACGAGCAGTACTTC.

Only a few counts were recorded for this clone. In nucleotides, the CDR3 is TGCGCCAGCAGCCAAGAGCCTGGCTTGAACACTGAAGCTTTCTTT. Translated: CASSQEPGLNTEAFF. This rearrangement joins TRBV4-1 to TRBJ1-1; no firm D call. Germline V lookup: CDR1 MGHRA, CDR2 YSYEKL. This CDR3 region has 15 residues. Trimming shortened V by 0 bases and J by 0 bases, and 8 bases separated the two germline ends.